This T cell receptor (beta chain) stems from a study of cytomegalovirus exposure and HLA in healthy donors. Trimming took 0 bases from V and 3 from J, leaving 11 bases between them. Germline V CDR1 and CDR2: MNHNS, SASEGT. The CDR3 is made up of 16 amino acids. 60 Vbeta and 13 Jbeta primers were used in PCR. The protocol was immunoSEQ multiplex PCR, while the TCRdb copy is restricted to in-frame clones and leaves out a portion. The sample has under 200,000 clones, about 86% seen once. The sequence derives from a woman aged 25 to 45 in good health and CMV-seronegative. The sample was PBMCs. The chain joins TRBV6-1 to TRBJ2-2; D perhaps matches TRBD1 (7 bases). For the CDR3, the DNA is TGTGCCAGCAGTGAAGCGGTCAGGGGGGACACCGGGGAGCTGTTTTTT. Translation: CASSEAVRGDTGELFF.